The 8 T cell receptor beta chains below all came from one sample that was sequenced in a study of identical twins. TCRdb fed the 5' RACE reads into MiXCR, producing one record per CDR3 protein. The table has 450,000 or so distinct CDR3 sequences, approximately 25% seen once. This sample was shared with a second study, whose subject was T cells expressing NK-cell markers.

The sequencing sample was made of CD4+ T cells sorted from blood. These TCRs come from a woman aged 18 to 35 in good health.

This clonotype was observed a few times. This chain links TRBV10-1 with TRBJ2-7; weak D call: TRBD2 (5 bases). Germline CDR1 WNHNN, CDR2 SYGVQD (reference sequence). Trimming removed 4 bases at V and 7 bases at J, with 8 bases between. The CDR3 has 11 residues. This CDR3 reads CASSGPGEQYF. DNA for the CDR3: TGCGCCAGCAGTGGTCCGGGAGAGCAGTACTTC.

V and J are TRBV2 and TRBJ2-7; tentatively, D is TRBD1 or TRBD2 (5 bases each). CDR3 length: 14 amino acids. V lost 4 bases to trimming and J lost 3 bases, with 13 bases between them. Germline loops: CDR1 SNHLY, CDR2 FYNNEI. CDR3 protein: CASSVVTGGYEQYF. As DNA, the CDR3 is TGTGCCAGCAGTGTTGTTACTGGGGGCTACGAGCAGTACTTC.

Of note for this clonotype: The junction and the germline gene differ at one end; a read error may be behind it. The gene calls are TRBV20-1 and TRBJ2-7; D gene uncertain. Germline CDR1 and CDR2: DFQATT and SNEGSKA (reference sequence). The CDR3 length is 13 residues. CDR3 nucleotides: TGCAGTTGTCTCGGGCCCAACGGTTACGAGCATTACTTC. This encodes CSCLGPNGYEHYF.

V gene TRBV7-2 combines with J gene TRBJ2-5; D tentatively fits TRBD1 or TRBD2 (5 bases each). The germline CDR1 and CDR2 sequences are SGHTA and FQGNSA. The CDR3 is 14 residues long. V lost 3 bases, J lost 3 bases, and 11 bases lay in between. CDR3 DNA: TGTGCCAGCAGCTTTGTGGGGGTTAAAGAGACCCAGTACTTC. Protein: CASSFVGVKETQYF. Full variable domain (outside the CDR3, taken from reference TRBV7-2 and TRBJ2-5): GAGVSQSPSNKVTEKGKDVELRCDPISGHTALYWYRQSLGQGLEFLIYFQGNSAPDKSGLPSDRFSAERTGGSVSTLTIQRTQQEDSAVYLCASSFVGVKETQYFGPGTRLLVL.

This clonotype occurred many times. V is TRBV6-1 and J is TRBJ2-5; D might be TRBD1 (6 bases). Germline lookup yields CDR1 MNHNS and CDR2 SASEGT. Trimming pared 6 bases from V and 3 bases from J, leaving 11 bases between. The CDR3 has 13 residues. The CDR3 coding sequence is TGTGCCAGCAGGGTACCAGGGGAAGAGACCCAGTACTTC. Amino acids: CASRVPGEETQYF.

The sample holds a few counts of this clonotype. V gene TRBV19 combines with J gene TRBJ2-5; D is possibly TRBD2 (6 bases). The CDR3 covers 13 residues. Germline CDR1 LNHDA, CDR2 SQIVND (reference sequence). Between the trimmed V and J ends, which lost 8 bases and 2 bases, there was a span of 12 bases. CDR3 residues: CASAGGMQETQYF. In DNA, the CDR3 is TGTGCCAGTGCTGGGGGGATGCAAGAGACCCAGTACTTC.

In this sample, this clonotype turned up a few times. The rearrangement uses TRBV12-3 or TRBV12-4 and TRBJ1-2, with 9 bases matching TRBD1. The junction had 2 bases not matched to a gene; V was cut back by 5 bases and J by 7 bases. The CDR3 spans 12 residues. The DNA of the CDR3 is TGTGCCAGCAGTGGGACAGGGAGTGGCTACACCTTC. As protein: CASSGTGSGYTF.

The chain is built from TRBV6-5 and TRBJ2-3; unclear D gene. Germline V lookup: CDR1 MNHEY, CDR2 SVGAGI. The CDR3 loop spans 14 amino acids. V was trimmed by 4 bases and J by 2 bases, leaving 10 bases between them. The CDR3 here is CASSSITLTDTQYF. The CDR3 coding sequence is TGTGCCAGCAGTTCCATCACCCTCACAGATACGCAGTATTTT.